Following are 8 T cell receptor beta chains from one sample sequenced in a study of memory CD4+ T cells and cytomegalovirus serostatus. TCRdb keeps only in-frame clones here, not all; method: immunoSEQ multiplex PCR. The table records about 80,000 clones, 65% to 85% of them present only once. Single viable CD3+CD4+CD8-CD45RO+ cells were sorted as the memory CD4+ T cells. Input material: memory CD4+ T cells from blood. These receptors came from an adult in good health and CMV-seronegative.

The chain is built from TRBV7-9 and TRBJ1-1; D not resolved. Germline CDR1 is SEHNR and CDR2 is FQNEAQ (reference sequence). The CDR3 spans 15 residues. V was shortened by 2 bases and J by 1 base, with 11 bases between the two germline ends. This chain's CDR3 is CASSLRALSNTEAFF. The CDR3 nucleotides are TGTGCCAGCAGCTTAAGGGCCCTTTCGAACACTGAAGCTTTCTTT. The complete variable domain, with remaining parts taken from reference TRBV7-9 and TRBJ1-1, reads DTGVSQNPRHKITKRGQNVTFRCDPISEHNRLYWYRQTLGQGPEFLTYFQNEAQLEKSRLLSDRFSAERPKGSFSTLEIQRTEQGDSAMYLCASSLRALSNTEAFFGQGTRLTVV.

This rearrangement joins TRBV4-2 to TRBJ2-5, with 11 bases lining up with TRBD2. Germline-derived CDR1 and CDR2 are LGHNA and YNFKEQ. The CDR3 has 16 amino acids. V was pared by 0 bases and J by 4 bases, with 4 bases of the junction left unmatched. This chain's CDR3 is CASSQDGTSGGETQYF. Here the CDR3 DNA reads TGTGCCAGCAGCCAAGATGGGACTAGCGGTGGAGAGACCCAGTACTTC.

This clone has just a few counts. The junction departs from germline at one end; a sequencing error may be responsible. The V and J genes are TRBV7-7 and TRBJ2-7, with D hard to call. The CDR3 spans 13 residues. Germline-derived CDR1 and CDR2 are SSHAT and FNYEAQ (reference sequence). The DNA for the CDR3 is TGTGCTAGCAGCTCCTATTTGGGATACGAGCAGTACTTC. Amino acid sequence: CASSSYLGYEQYF.

The rearrangement links TRBV30 to TRBJ1-1; D gene uncertain. The germline gives CDR1 GTSNPN, CDR2 SVGIG (reference sequence). This CDR3 is 14 amino acids long. Trimming pared 3 bases from V and 0 bases from J, leaving 11 bases between. The CDR3 protein is CAWRGLTMNTEAFF. Written as DNA, the CDR3 is TGTGCCTGGAGGGGCCTAACCATGAACACTGAAGCTTTCTTT. Full variable domain (remainder filled in from reference TRBV30 and TRBJ1-1): SQTIHQWPATLVQPVGSPLSLECTVEGTSNPNLYWYRQAAGRGLQLLFYSVGIGQISSEVPQNLSASRPQDRQFILSSKKLLLSDSGFYLCAWRGLTMNTEAFFGQGTRLTVV.

The rearrangement joins TRBV30 to TRBJ1-4; possibly TRBD1 for D (5 bases). Deletions cut 3 bases from V and 2 bases from J, with 10 bases between. This CDR3 has 14 residues. The germline V gene encodes CDR1 GTSNPN and CDR2 SVGIG (reference sequence). The DNA for the CDR3 is TGTGCCTGGAGCGTCCAGGGTACTAATGAAAAACTGTTTTTT. As protein: CAWSVQGTNEKLFF.

In its sample, this clone was seen once. The genes are TRBV2 and TRBJ2-7; TRBD1 might be the D (6 bases). CDR3 size: 13 residues. Trimming left V 8 bases short and J 4 bases short, with 15 bases between. Looked up from germline, CDR1 is SNHLY and CDR2 is FYNNEI. CDR3 residues: CASLLQGTYEQYF. CDR3 nucleotide sequence: TGTGCCAGCCTATTACAGGGAACATACGAGCAGTACTTC.

The V gene is TRBV7-9, the J gene TRBJ2-3; D call uncertain. This CDR3 contains 11 residues. The V end lost 3 bases, the J end lost 4 bases, and 2 bases lay between the germline ends. Germline lookup yields CDR1 SEHNR and CDR2 FQNEAQ (reference sequence). CDR3 sequence (DNA): TGTGCCAGCAGCTTTTCAGATACGCAGTATTTT. Its protein is CASSFSDTQYF.

The V and J genes are TRBV6-5 and TRBJ2-2, with D possibly matching TRBD1 (6 bases). V lost 4 bases and J lost 5, with 17 bases in between. CDR1 is MNHEY and CDR2 is SVGAGI in the germline V gene. This CDR3 comprises 16 residues. The CDR3: CASSFAGRGFTGELFF. CDR3 coding DNA: TGTGCCAGCAGTTTTGCCGGCAGGGGTTTTACCGGGGAGCTGTTTTTT.